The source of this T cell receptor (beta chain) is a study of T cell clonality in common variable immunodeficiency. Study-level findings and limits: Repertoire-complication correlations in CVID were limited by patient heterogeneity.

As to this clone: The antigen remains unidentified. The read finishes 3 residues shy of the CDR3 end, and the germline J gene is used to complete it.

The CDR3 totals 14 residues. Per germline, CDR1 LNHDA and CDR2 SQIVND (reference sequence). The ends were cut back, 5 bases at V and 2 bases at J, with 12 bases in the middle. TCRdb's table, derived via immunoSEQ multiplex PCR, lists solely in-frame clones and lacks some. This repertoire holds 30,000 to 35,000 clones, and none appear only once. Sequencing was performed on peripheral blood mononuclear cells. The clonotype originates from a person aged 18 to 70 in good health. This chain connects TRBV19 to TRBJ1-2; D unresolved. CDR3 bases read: TGTGCCAGTAGTCGGGGAGTGGGCAACTATGGC. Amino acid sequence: CASSRGVGNYG. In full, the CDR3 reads CASSRGVGNYGYTF.